The present T cell receptor (beta chain) was sequenced within a study of blood T cell repertoires in COVID-19. Assay used: immunoSEQ multiplex PCR; TCRdb lists only in-frame clones, some missing. The sample shows about 200,000 clones, around 80% of them seen only once. This CDR3 contains 15 residues. From germline, CDR1 is SGHNT and CDR2 YYREEE (reference sequence). The V and J ends lost 0 bases and 1 base respectively, with 11 bases between them. The genes are TRBV5-4 and TRBJ2-7; weak D call: TRBD2 (6 bases). The receptor was isolated from a man aged 35 to 55 with acute or convalescent COVID-19. The sequenced material came from peripheral blood. CDR3 bases: TGTGCCAGCAGCTTGGGGGCGGGGACGTCCTACGAGCAGTACTTC. It specifies CASSLGAGTSYEQYF.